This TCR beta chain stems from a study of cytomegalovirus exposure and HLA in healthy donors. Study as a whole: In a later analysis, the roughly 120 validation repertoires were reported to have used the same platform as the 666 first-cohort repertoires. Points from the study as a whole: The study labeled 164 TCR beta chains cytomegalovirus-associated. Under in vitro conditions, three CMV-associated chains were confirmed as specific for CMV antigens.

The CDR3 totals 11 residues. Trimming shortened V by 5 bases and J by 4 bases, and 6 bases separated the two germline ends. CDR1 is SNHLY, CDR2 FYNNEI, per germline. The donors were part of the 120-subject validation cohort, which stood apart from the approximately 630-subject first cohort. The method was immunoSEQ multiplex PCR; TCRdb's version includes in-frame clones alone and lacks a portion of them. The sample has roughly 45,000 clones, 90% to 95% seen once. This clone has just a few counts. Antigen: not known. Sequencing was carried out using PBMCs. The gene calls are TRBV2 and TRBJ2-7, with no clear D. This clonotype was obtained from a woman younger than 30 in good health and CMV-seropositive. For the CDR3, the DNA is TGTGCCAGCAGTCTAGAGTACGAGCAGTACTTC. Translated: CASSLEYEQYF.